The T cell receptor (beta chain) under discussion was sequenced for a study of CD8 T cells in ankylosing spondylitis. Each TCR beta library was made by quantitative 5'-RACE that incorporated molecular barcodes. TCRdb recomputed calls from the 5' RACE reads with MiXCR, one row per CDR3 protein. The data contain 150,000 to 250,000 distinct CDR3 sequences, roughly 12% of them seen just once; the ten biggest clones take up about 17%. A word on this clonotype: What it binds is unknown.

Study findings and constraints: Disease-linked clones bore a CD8+ phenotype and were relatively rare in peripheral blood. It was reported that disease-linked clones were significantly enriched in matched ankylosing spondylitis synovial fluid.

The source is a male donor with ankylosing spondylitis or in good health (not recorded which). What was sequenced was blood, either unsorted or a sorted T cell fraction (not recorded which).

DNA for the CDR3: TGTGCCGAGACCGGGACTAGCGTCACTAGCACAGATACGCAGTATTTT. Encoded protein: CAETGTSVTSTDTQYF. The gene calls are TRBV7-9 and TRBJ2-3, with TRBD2 identical over 10 bases. The CDR3 sequence is 16 residues long. The germline CDR1 and CDR2 sequences are SEHNR and FQNEAQ (reference sequence). J gave up 0 bases and V 11 bases, and 11 bases lay outside the gene matches.